This passage covers 13 T cell receptor beta chains from one sample sequenced in a study of glioma-infiltrating T cells. TCR alpha and beta CDR3 regions were amplified from RNA using iRepertoire nested multiplex PCR. MiXCR was run by TCRdb on the multiplex PCR reads, yielding one entry per CDR3 protein. The top ten hold nearly 15% of the sample, which has roughly 120,000 distinct CDR3 sequences, approximately 23% seen once. The sample consisted of glioma tissue, nonneoplastic brain tissue, or PBMCs (not recorded which). These receptors all stem from a human donor with low-grade glioma or glioblastoma, undergoing nonglioma brain surgery, or in good health (not recorded which).

Comments on this clonotype: A much larger clone differs from this one at a single base, so this may be a read error. The chain carries TRBV15 and TRBJ2-7, with TRBD1 identical over 9 bases. The germline gives CDR1 LNHNV, CDR2 YYDKDF (reference sequence). V lost 5 bases to trimming and J lost 4 bases; unmatched junction nucleotides: 9. The CDR3 is made up of 15 amino acids. CDR3 DNA: TGTGCCACCAGCTTCAGTACAGGGGGCGCGTACGAGCAGTACTTC. The encoded protein is CATSFSTGGAYEQYF.

As to this clonotype: Sequence at one end of the junction differs from germline and may be a read error. The chain uses TRBV7-2 and TRBJ2-1, with 8 bases matching TRBD2. The CDR3 sequence is 15 residues long. The germline V gene encodes CDR1 SGHTA and CDR2 FQGNSA. The CDR3 nucleotides are TGTGCCAGCAGCTGGACTAGCACCTCCTACAATGAGCAGCTCTTT. This sequence encodes CASSWTSTSYNEQLF. The whole variable domain, filled in from reference TRBV7-2 and TRBJ2-1, reads GAGVSQSPSNKVTEKGKDVELRCDPISGHTALYWYRQSLGQGLEFLIYFQGNSAPDKSGLPSDRFSAERTGGSVSTLTIQRTQQEDSAVYLCASSWTSTSYNEQLFGPGTRLTVL.

This clonotype was found many times. The rearrangement uses TRBV19 and TRBJ1-2; D is uncertain. CDR1 LNHDA and CDR2 SQIVND come from the germline V gene (reference sequence). V lost 6 bases and J lost 8, with 16 bases in between. The CDR3 is made up of 13 amino acids. CDR3 nucleotides: TGTGCCAGTAGCGTACGGGAGACTTACGGCTACACCTTC. Translation gives CASSVRETYGYTF.

A note on this clonotype: The junction does not match germline at one end; this may be a read error. V usage is TRBV27 and J usage is TRBJ2-3; perhaps TRBD1 as D (5 bases). Germline CDR1 and CDR2: MNHEY and SMNVEV (reference sequence). This CDR3 comprises 16 residues. CDR3 coding DNA: TGTGCCTGCAGTTTGGGGTGGAATCAGGGTGGAGATACGCAGTATTTT. Translated, it gives CACSLGWNQGGDTQYF.

On this clonotype itself: This may be a read error: a much more frequent sequence differs by one nucleotide. V and J are TRBV4-1 and TRBJ1-1, with TRBD1 as a possible D gene (6 bases). CDR3 length: 14 residues. V was cut by 5 bases and J by 1 base, with 11 bases left in between. Germline values: CDR1 MGHRA, CDR2 YSYEKL. The CDR3, as DNA: TGCGCCAGCAGCACTCCACAGGGGAACACTGAAGCTTTCTTT. Amino acids: CASSTPQGNTEAFF.

This clonotype appeared many times. The CDR3 DNA sequence: TGTGCCAGCAGTTCCAGACTGGGAGCTAGCACAGATACGCAGTATTTT. Its translation is CASSSRLGASTDTQYF. The chain employs TRBV27 and TRBJ2-3, with D possibly being TRBD2 (5 bases). Germline assignment: CDR1 MNHEY and CDR2 SMNVEV (reference sequence). The CDR3 consists of 16 residues. V was shortened by 4 bases and J by 0 bases, with 14 bases between the two germline ends.

As to this clonotype: This may come from a read error, since a much larger clone is one base off. CDR3 bases: TGCGCCAGCAGCCAAGATCACCCCCCAACTAATGGAAAACTGTTTTTT. Translating it yields CASSQDHPPTNGKLFF. The rearrangement joins TRBV4-1 to TRBJ1-4; D unclear. The CDR3 is 16 amino acids. Germline values: CDR1 MGHRA, CDR2 YSYEKL.

This clonotype was counted at least ten times. The V and J genes are TRBV4-3 and TRBJ1-5; unclear D gene. With 0 bases removed from V and 6 bases from J, the gap between germline ends came to 6 bases. Germline V CDR1 and CDR2: LGHNA, YSLEER. The CDR3 is 13 amino acids. Written as DNA, the CDR3 is TGCGCCAGCAGCCAAGATGGGTCTCAGCCCCAGCATTTT. This sequence encodes CASSQDGSQPQHF.

This clonotype was observed at least ten times. V gene TRBV10-3 combines with J gene TRBJ2-3; maybe TRBD1 (6 bases). V lost 5 bases and J 2 bases, leaving 11 bases between the germline ends. The CDR3 length is 14 residues. The germline gives CDR1 ENHRY, CDR2 SYGVKD. In nucleotides, the CDR3 is TGTGCCATCAGTCCAGGGGCCCCCACAGATACGCAGTATTTT. Translation: CAISPGAPTDTQYF.

In its sample, this clonotype was seen many times. The J gene is TRBJ2-1, the V gene TRBV24-1, with 13 bases that match TRBD2. Germline trimming cut 3 bases from V and 3 bases from J; bases unmatched to any gene: 1. The length of the CDR3 is 16 residues. CDR1 KGHDR and CDR2 SFDVKD come from the germline V gene. The CDR3 is CATSDRTSGGYNEQFF. CDR3 bases: TGTGCCACCAGTGATCGGACTAGCGGGGGCTACAATGAGCAGTTCTTC.

This clonotype was seen ten or more times. The J gene is TRBJ2-3, the V gene TRBV6-1; TRBD2 matches 11 bases. The CDR3 contains 13 residues. V was clipped by 6 bases and J by 6 bases; unmatched bases: 2. The germline V gene encodes CDR1 MNHNS and CDR2 SASEGT. CDR3 sequence (DNA): TGTGCCAGCAGACTAGCGGGAGCGGATACGCAGTATTTT. Translated: CASRLAGADTQYF.

V and J are TRBV5-1 and TRBJ2-7; D call uncertain. V dropped 0 bases and J dropped 5 bases, with 15 bases sitting between them. The CDR3 length is 15 residues. Germline V gives CDR1 SGHRS, CDR2 YFSETQ. CDR3 region: CASSLARSYSNEQYF. Written as DNA, the CDR3 is TGCGCCAGCAGCTTGGCGCGCTCCTATTCCAACGAGCAGTACTTC.

About this clonotype itself: The CDR3 does not end in the conserved phenylalanine or tryptophan, so this is likely a read error. V is TRBV5-1 and J is TRBJ2-6; D remains ambiguous. V lost 4 bases and J lost 0, with 8 bases in between. Germline CDR1 and CDR2: SGHRS and YFSETQ. The CDR3 consists of 15 residues. The DNA of the CDR3 is TGCGCCAGCAGCCCCGTATTCTCTGGGGCCAACGTCCTGACTTTA. It yields the protein CASSPVFSGANVLTL.